This entry features one TCR beta chain sequence. This clonotype turned up a few times. The antigen this receptor binds is unknown. Compared with germline, one end of the junction differs, possibly owing to a read error. CDR1 and CDR2, per the germline V gene (reference sequence), are SSHAT and FNYEAQ. The cysteine opens and the phenylalanine closes a CDR3 of 17 amino acids. Left in the record is the CDR3 DNA by itself, 51 bases read in frame from the first base. The data are from a study of T cells after yellow fever vaccination (dated by TCRdb to the late 2010s). For the wider study: The SMART-Seq v4 Ultra Low Input RNA kit was used to prepare libraries from fractions with low cell numbers. To track T-cell clones before and after primary and booster YFV17D yellow fever vaccination, bulk TCR alpha and beta repertoires were sequenced longitudinally. Two healthy male donors made up the cohort, one aged 18 to 30 years and the other aged 30 to 40 years. Blood was collected at multiple timepoints before and after primary and secondary immunization, and bulk PBMC replicates and cell subsets were isolated. General conclusions and limits of the study: Only a couple of donors were included in the study, so the extent to which the findings can be generalized is limited. A small share of clonotypes occurred in both CD4 and CD8 compartments, likely arising from convergent recombination. Computational filtering was required because FACS-sorted repertoires could contain abundant contaminating clonotypes from the bulk population. Most clones expanded after primary vaccination (almost 97% of CD4 and roughly 90% of CD8) were re-detected after the booster, suggesting that broad memory maintenance occurred. The secondary T-cell response was found to be weaker but faster than the primary response, with a peak reached on day 5 rather than on day 15.

Synthesis of TCR cDNA relied on 5'RACE template switching, a step that introduced a universal primer site along with unique molecular identifiers. cDNA synthesis was primed from both the TCR alpha and TCR beta constant segments. Libraries were amplified in two PCR steps, with sample barcodes and sequencing adapters added in the second step. Libraries were sequenced on Illumina HiSeq 2500 (2x100 bp) or NovaSeq (2x150 bp). In the source study's methods: MIGEC handled demultiplexing of reads and collapsing into UMI consensus sequences, while MiXCR performed V(D)J alignment. Vaccine-responding clonotypes were identified with edgeR using replicate PBMC samples, with FDR below 0.01 and a log2 fold change above 5 up to day 15 being required. Each bulk clonotype was labeled CD4 or CD8 based on which sequenced repertoire, CD4 or CD8, contained the clonotype at higher abundance. Using fastp at Q25 and MiXCR, TCRdb reprocessed the public reads and kept productive beta chains. Rows with one shared CDR3 protein collapse into an entry with the most common genes and DNA. Here the V and J calls rest on TCRdb's processing, not on the authors' analysis. The sample profile shows approximately 550,000 distinct CDR3 sequences; roughly 12% of them were found once. The top ten clones comprise about 14% of the sample.

The treatment or condition tag for this specimen amounts to: live attenuated yellow fever vaccine strain. At each blood-draw timepoint, two biological replicates of bulk PBMCs were obtained. A standard Ficoll-Paque protocol was used to isolate PBMCs from peripheral blood. RNA was extracted with TriZol from bulk PBMCs, CD4 and CD8 fractions, and dextramer-positive and dextramer-negative fractions. This receptor chain uses TRBV7-7 and TRBJ2-1; the central 9 bases match TRBD2. The source was PBMCs, collected on the day of the yellow fever booster vaccination. This sequence originates from a man in his thirties or forties who received the YFV17D yellow fever vaccine. The DNA is TGTGCTAGCAGCTCCAAGACCACTAGCGGGCGACCCAATGAGCAGTTCTTC. It specifies CASSSKTTSGRPNEQFF.